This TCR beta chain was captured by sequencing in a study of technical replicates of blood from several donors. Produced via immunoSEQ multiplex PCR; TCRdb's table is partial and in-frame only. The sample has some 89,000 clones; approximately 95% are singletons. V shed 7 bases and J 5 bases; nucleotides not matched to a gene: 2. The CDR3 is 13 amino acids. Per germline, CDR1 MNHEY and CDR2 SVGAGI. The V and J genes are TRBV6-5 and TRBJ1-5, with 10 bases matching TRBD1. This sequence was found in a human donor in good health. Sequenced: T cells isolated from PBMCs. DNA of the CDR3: TGTGCCAGCACCGGACAGGGGGATCAGCCCCAGCATTTT. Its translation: CASTGQGDQPQHF.